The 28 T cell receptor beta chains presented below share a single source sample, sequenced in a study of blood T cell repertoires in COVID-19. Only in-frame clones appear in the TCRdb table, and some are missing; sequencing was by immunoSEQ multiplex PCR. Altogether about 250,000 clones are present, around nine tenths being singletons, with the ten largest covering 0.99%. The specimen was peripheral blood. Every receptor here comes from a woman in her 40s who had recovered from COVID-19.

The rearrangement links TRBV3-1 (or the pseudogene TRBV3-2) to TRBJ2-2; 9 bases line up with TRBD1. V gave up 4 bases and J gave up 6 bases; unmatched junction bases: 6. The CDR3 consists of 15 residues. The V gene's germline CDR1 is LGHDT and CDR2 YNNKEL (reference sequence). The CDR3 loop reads CASSPGTGYPGELFF. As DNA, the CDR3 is TGTGCCAGCAGCCCCGGGACAGGGTACCCCGGGGAGCTGTTTTTT.

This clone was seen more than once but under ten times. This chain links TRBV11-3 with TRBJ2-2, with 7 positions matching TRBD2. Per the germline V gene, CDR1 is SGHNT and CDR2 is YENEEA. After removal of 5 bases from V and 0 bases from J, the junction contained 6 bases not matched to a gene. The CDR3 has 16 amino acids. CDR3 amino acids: CASSPETSTNTGELFF. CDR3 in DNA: TGTGCCAGCAGCCCCGAGACTAGCACGAACACCGGGGAGCTGTTTTTT.

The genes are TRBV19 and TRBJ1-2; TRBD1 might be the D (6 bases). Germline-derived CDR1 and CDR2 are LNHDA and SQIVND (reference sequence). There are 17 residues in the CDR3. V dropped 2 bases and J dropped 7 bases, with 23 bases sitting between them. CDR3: CASSIPAWTAQPAGYTF. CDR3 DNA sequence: TGTGCCAGTAGTATACCCGCATGGACAGCACAACCGGCTGGCTACACCTTC. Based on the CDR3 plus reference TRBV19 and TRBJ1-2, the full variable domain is DGGITQSPKYLFRKEGQNVTLSCEQNLNHDAMYWYRQDPGQGLRLIYYSQIVNDFQKGDIAEGYSVSREKKESFPLTVTSAQKNPTAFYLCASSIPAWTAQPAGYTFGSGTRLTVV.

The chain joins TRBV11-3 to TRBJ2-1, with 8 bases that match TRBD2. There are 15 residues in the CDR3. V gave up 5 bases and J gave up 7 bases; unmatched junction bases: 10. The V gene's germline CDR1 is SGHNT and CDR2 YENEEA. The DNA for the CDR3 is TGTGCCAGCAGCCCCGGGGGGGGCTTAGGAAATGAGCAGTTCTTC. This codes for CASSPGGGLGNEQFF.

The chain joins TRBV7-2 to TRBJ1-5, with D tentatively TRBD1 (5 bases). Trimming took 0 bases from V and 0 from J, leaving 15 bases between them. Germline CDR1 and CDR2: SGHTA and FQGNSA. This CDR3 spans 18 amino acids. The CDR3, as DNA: TGTGCCAGCAGCTTAGCGCGGCAGGGTCTCCGTAGCAATCAGCCCCAGCATTTT. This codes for CASSLARQGLRSNQPQHF.

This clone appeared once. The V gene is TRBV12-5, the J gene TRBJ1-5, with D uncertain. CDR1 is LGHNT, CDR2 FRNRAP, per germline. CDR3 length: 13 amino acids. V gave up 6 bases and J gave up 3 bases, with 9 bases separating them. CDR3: CASGRRINQPQHF. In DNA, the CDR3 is TGTGCTAGTGGCCGGCGGATCAATCAGCCCCAGCATTTT.

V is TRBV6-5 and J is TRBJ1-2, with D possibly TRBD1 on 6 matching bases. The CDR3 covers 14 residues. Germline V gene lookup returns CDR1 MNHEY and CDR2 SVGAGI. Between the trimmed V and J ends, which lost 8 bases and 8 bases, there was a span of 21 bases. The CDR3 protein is CASHGGGSFWGYTF. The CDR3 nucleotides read TGTGCCAGCCACGGGGGGGGCAGCTTTTGGGGCTACACCTTC.

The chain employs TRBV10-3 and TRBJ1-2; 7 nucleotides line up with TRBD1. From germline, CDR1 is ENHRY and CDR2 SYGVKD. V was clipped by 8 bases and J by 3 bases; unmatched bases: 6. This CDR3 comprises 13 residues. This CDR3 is CAIWGTAHYGYTF. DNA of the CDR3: TGTGCCATCTGGGGGACAGCACACTATGGCTACACCTTC.

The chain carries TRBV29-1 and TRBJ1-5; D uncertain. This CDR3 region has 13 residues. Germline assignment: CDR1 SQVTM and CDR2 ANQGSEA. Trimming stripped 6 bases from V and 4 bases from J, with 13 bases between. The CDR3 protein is CSVVMEANQPQHF. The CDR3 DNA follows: TGCAGCGTCGTAATGGAGGCGAATCAGCCCCAGCATTTT.

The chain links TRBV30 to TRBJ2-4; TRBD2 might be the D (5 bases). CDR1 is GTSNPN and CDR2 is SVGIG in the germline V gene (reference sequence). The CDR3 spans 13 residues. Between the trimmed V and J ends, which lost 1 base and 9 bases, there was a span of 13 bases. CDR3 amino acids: CAWSEGLRGIQYF. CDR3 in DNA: TGTGCCTGGAGTGAAGGACTCCGGGGCATTCAGTACTTC.

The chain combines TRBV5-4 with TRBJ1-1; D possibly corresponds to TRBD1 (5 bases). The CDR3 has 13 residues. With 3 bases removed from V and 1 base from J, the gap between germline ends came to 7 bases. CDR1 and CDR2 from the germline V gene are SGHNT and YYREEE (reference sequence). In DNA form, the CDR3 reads TGTGCCAGCAGCTGGGGCAAGAACACTGAAGCTTTCTTT. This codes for CASSWGKNTEAFF.

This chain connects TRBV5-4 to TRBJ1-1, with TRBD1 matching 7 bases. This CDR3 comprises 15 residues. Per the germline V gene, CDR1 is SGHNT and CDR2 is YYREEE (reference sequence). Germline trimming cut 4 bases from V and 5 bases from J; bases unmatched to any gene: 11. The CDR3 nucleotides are TGTGCCAGCAGCAGAACCGGGACAGTGATAACTGAAGCTTTCTTT. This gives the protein CASSRTGTVITEAFF. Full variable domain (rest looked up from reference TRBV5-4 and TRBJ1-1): ETGVTQSPTHLIKTRGQQVTLRCSSQSGHNTVSWYQQALGQGPQFIFQYYREEENGRGNFPPRFSGLQFPNYSSELNVNALELDDSALYLCASSRTGTVITEAFFGQGTRLTVV.

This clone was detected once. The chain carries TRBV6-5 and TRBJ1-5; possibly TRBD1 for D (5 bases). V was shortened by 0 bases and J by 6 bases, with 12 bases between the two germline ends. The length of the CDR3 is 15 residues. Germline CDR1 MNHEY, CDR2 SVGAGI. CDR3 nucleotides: TGTGCCAGCAGTTACTCGGGGCAGGGAATTCAGCCCCAGCATTTT. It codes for CASSYSGQGIQPQHF.

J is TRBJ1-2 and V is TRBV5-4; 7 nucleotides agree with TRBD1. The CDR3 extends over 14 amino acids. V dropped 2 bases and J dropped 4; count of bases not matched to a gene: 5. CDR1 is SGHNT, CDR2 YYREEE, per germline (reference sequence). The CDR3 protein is CASSFGTVLYGYTF. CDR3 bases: TGTGCCAGCAGCTTCGGGACAGTCCTCTATGGCTACACCTTC.

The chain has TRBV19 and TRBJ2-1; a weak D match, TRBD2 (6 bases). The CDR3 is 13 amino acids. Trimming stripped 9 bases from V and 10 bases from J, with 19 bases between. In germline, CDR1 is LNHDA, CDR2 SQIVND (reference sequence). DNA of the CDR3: TGTGCCAGCACCCCCACTAGCCCGAGCGAGCAGTTCTTC. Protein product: CASTPTSPSEQFF.

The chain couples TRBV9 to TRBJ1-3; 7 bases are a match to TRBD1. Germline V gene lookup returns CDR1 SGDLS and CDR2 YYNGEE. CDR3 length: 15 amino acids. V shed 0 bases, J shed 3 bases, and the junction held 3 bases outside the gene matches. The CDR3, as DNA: TGTGCCAGCAGCGTAGGAGGGGGCTTTGGAAACACCATATATTTT. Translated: CASSVGGGFGNTIYF. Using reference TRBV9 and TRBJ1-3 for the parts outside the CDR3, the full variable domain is DSGVTQTPKHLITATGQRVTLRCSPRSGDLSVYWYQQSLDQGLQFLIQYYNGEERAKGNILERFSAQQFPDLHSELNLSSLELGDSALYFCASSVGGGFGNTIYFGEGSWLTVV.

The CDR3 DNA reads as TGTGCCAGCTCGGGGACCCGGTCGGGACAGGGGGTCACTGAAGCTTTCTTT. This encodes CASSGTRSGQGVTEAFF. V gene TRBV18 combines with J gene TRBJ1-1; 11 bases match TRBD1. Germline V lookup: CDR1 KGHSH, CDR2 LQKENI. The junction had 13 bases not matched to a gene; V was cut back by 6 bases and J by 4 bases. The CDR3 has 17 amino acids.

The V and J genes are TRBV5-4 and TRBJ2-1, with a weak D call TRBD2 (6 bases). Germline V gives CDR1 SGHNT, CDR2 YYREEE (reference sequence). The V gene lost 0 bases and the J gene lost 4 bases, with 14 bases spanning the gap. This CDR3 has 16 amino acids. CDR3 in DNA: TGTGCCAGCAGCTTGGGGGGGGATGGGAATTACAATGAGCAGTTCTTC. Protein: CASSLGGDGNYNEQFF.

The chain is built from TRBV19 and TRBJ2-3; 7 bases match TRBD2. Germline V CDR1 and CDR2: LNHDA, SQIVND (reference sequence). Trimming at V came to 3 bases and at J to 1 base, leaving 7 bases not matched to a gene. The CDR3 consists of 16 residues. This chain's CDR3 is CASSMGGGSGTDTQYF. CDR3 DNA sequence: TGTGCCAGTAGTATGGGTGGCGGGAGTGGCACAGATACGCAGTATTTT.

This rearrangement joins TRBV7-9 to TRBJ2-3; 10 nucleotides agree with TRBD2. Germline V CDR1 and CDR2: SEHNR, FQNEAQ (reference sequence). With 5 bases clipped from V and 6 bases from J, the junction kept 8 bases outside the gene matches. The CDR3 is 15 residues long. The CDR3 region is CASSTPSGGRDTQYF. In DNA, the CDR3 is TGTGCCAGCAGCACCCCTAGCGGGGGCCGGGATACGCAGTATTTT.

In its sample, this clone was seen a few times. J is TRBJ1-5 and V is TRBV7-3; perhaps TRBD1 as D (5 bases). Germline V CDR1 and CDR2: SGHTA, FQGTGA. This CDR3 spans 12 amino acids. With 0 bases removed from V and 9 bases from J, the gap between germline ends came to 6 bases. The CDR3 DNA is TGTGCCAGCAGCTTAACGGGGGGGCCCCAGCATTTT. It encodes CASSLTGGPQHF.

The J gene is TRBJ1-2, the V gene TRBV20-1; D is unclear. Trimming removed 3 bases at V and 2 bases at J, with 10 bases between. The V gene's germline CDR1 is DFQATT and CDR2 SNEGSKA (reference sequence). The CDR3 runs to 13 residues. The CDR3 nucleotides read TGCAGTGCTAGTCCGGGAATCAACTATGGCTACACCTTC. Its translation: CSASPGINYGYTF.

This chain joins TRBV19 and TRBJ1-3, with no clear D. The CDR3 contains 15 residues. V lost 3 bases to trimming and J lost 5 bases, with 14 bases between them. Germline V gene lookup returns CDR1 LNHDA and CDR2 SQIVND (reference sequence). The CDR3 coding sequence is TGTGCCAGTAGTATGAGTGGTCTCAGGAGAAACACCATATATTTT. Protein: CASSMSGLRRNTIYF.

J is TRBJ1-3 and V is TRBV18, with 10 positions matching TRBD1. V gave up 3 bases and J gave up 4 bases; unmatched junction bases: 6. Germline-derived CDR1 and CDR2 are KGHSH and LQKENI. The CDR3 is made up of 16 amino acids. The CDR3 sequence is CASSPAGQGRGNTIYF. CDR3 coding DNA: TGTGCCAGCTCACCGGCGGGACAGGGGAGAGGAAACACCATATATTTT. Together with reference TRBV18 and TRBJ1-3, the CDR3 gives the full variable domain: NAGVMQNPRHLVRRRGQEARLRCSPMKGHSHVYWYRQLPEEGLKFMVYLQKENIIDESGMPKERFSAEFPKEGPSILRIQQVVRGDSAAYFCASSPAGQGRGNTIYFGEGSWLTVV.

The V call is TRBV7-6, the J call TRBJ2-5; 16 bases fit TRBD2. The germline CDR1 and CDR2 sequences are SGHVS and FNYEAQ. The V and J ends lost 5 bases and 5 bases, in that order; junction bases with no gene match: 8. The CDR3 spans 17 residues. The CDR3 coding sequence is TGTGCCAGCAGCCCCGGGACTAGCGGGAGGGAGTGGGAGACCCAGTACTTC. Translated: CASSPGTSGREWETQYF.

CDR3 region: CASSDGAGGSNYGYTF. The CDR3 DNA reads as TGTGCCAGCAGTGACGGTGCAGGGGGGTCCAACTATGGCTACACCTTC. J is TRBJ1-2 and V is TRBV6-4; 7 bases match TRBD1. V trimming: 2 bases; J trimming: 2 bases; junction bases outside the gene matches: 8. Germline CDR1 is MRHNA and CDR2 is SNTAGT. The CDR3 has 16 amino acids.

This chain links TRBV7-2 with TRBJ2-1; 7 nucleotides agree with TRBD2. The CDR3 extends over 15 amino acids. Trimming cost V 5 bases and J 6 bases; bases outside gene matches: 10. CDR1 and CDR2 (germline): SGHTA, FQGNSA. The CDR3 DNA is TGTGCCAGCAGCCCCGTTGGGGGGGTGGCCAATGAGCAGTTCTTC. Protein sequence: CASSPVGGVANEQFF.

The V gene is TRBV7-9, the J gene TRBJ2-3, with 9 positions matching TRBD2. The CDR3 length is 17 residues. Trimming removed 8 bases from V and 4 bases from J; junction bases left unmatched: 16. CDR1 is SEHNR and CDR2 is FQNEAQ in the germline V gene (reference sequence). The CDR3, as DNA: TGTGCCAGCCGGTTCGGGGCTAGCGGGAAGAGGGCAGATACGCAGTATTTT. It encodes CASRFGASGKRADTQYF.